Below, 5 T cell receptor beta chains from the same sample are listed, as sequenced in a study of shared clonotypes between healthy human individuals. Naive CD8 cells, CD45RO-negative and positively selected for CCR7, excluded terminally differentiated effector memory CD45RA+ cells. Clones were read by immunoSEQ multiplex PCR, and TCRdb kept only the in-frame ones, dropping some. The sample has about 2 million clones; roughly 95% are singletons. The sample was naive CD8+ T cells sorted from blood. These receptors came from a man between 18 and 35 years old in good health.

The rearrangement joins TRBV15 to TRBJ1-5; tentative D call: TRBD1 (5 bases). V was cut by 4 bases and J by 5 bases, with 21 bases left in between. Germline-derived CDR1 and CDR2 are LNHNV and YYDKDF (reference sequence). CDR3 length equals 17 residues. CDR3 coding DNA: TGTGCCACCAGCACTGCCGCGGGACGCAGTCTGTATCAGCCCCAGCATTTT. This encodes CATSTAAGRSLYQPQHF.

The chain combines TRBV7-9 with TRBJ2-7; 10 bases are shared with TRBD2. The CDR3 totals 14 residues. V gave up 5 bases and J gave up 4 bases; unmatched junction bases: 5. The germline gives CDR1 SEHNR, CDR2 FQNEAQ (reference sequence). The CDR3: CASSASGSFYEQYF. For the CDR3, the DNA is TGTGCCAGCAGCGCTAGCGGGAGTTTTTACGAGCAGTACTTC.

V gene TRBV7-9 combines with J gene TRBJ2-7; 7 bases agree with TRBD1. The CDR3 covers 15 residues. J was trimmed by 4 bases and V by 4 bases; bases with no gene match: 10. CDR1 SEHNR and CDR2 FQNEAQ come from the germline V gene (reference sequence). The CDR3: CASSSPTGTEYEQYF. The CDR3 nucleotides are TGTGCCAGCAGCTCGCCAACGGGGACAGAGTACGAGCAGTACTTC.

V usage is TRBV7-2 and J usage is TRBJ1-5; D gene unclear. Per the germline V gene, CDR1 is SGHTA and CDR2 is FQGNSA. Trimming shortened V by 3 bases and J by 1 base, and 7 bases separated the two germline ends. The CDR3 consists of 14 residues. The CDR3 DNA sequence: TGTGCCAGCAGCTTCTTCGACAGCAATCAGCCCCAGCATTTT. The encoded protein is CASSFFDSNQPQHF.

The genes are TRBV9 and TRBJ2-1; 8 nucleotides match TRBD1. Germline CDR1 reads SGDLS; CDR2 reads YYNGEE. The CDR3 length is 14 residues. With V trimmed by 3 bases and J by 8 bases, 7 bases remained unmatched. As DNA, the CDR3 is TGTGCCAGCAGCGGAGGGACAGGCGGCGATGAGCAGTTCTTC. Translating it yields CASSGGTGGDEQFF.